The following is a T cell receptor (beta chain) sequence with its context. Its antigen is still unknown. CDR1 and CDR2 (germline): LGHNA, YNFKEQ. The CDR3 sequence is 14 residues long. V dropped 0 bases and J dropped 5 bases, with 10 bases sitting between them. The sample is drawn from a study of T cell responses to AZD1222 COVID-19 vaccine. Study-wide points: Among spike-specific TCRs, nearly half reportedly target unmutated variant regions. With dominance at 160-218 and 743-854, vaccine-associated CD4 TCRs spanned spike.

Data came from immunoSEQ multiplex PCR; TCRdb stores just in-frame clones and leaves some out. This sample has roughly 150,000 clones, with just over 90% found just once. The starting material was peripheral blood, obtained on day 0 of AZD1222 vaccination. The clonotype was recovered from an adult in good health. The chain has TRBV4-2 and TRBJ2-5, with D unclear. DNA for the CDR3: TGTGCCAGCAGCCAAGATCGGTCGAGGGAGACCCAGTACTTC. It codes for CASSQDRSRETQYF.